A single T cell receptor beta chain is shown here with its context. Its antigen is still unknown. The sample comes from a study of vaccination effects on CD4 cells after COVID-19. Clones were read by immunoSEQ multiplex PCR, and TCRdb kept only the in-frame ones, dropping some. The table includes more than 11,000 clones, around 80% detected once. CDR3 length: 11 amino acids. Trimming removed 1 base from V and 7 bases from J, with 5 bases in between. Viral peptide pool expansion of antigen-specific CD4+ T cells preceded sequencing in the ViraFEST assay. Subsequent to 10 days of culture, CD4+ T cells were isolated.

Sequenced material: CD4+ T cells from PBMCs cultured with HCoV-229E spike peptides, taken before COVID-19 vaccination. The clonotype originates from a human donor who received a COVID-19 vaccine. J is TRBJ2-7 and V is TRBV12-3 or TRBV12-4, with D perhaps matching TRBD2 (5 bases). In DNA form, the CDR3 reads TGTGCCAGCAGTTTAGGGAGGGAGCAGTACTTC. Translated: CASSLGREQYF.